These 21 T cell receptor beta chains share one sample of origin, sequenced in a study of blood T cell repertoires in COVID-19. Using immunoSEQ multiplex PCR, the repertoire was profiled, and TCRdb retains in-frame clones only, with some absent. Of under 450,000 clones listed, 70% to 90% are singletons. Specimen: peripheral blood. These receptor sequences come from a woman aged 55-70 years with COVID-19, enrolled during active disease.

The V call is TRBV12-5, the J call TRBJ2-1; TRBD2 matches 12 bases. Unmatched junction bases numbered 7, after V lost 2 bases and J lost 2 bases. Germline assignment: CDR1 LGHNT and CDR2 FRNRAP. The CDR3 is made up of 18 amino acids. In nucleotides, the CDR3 is TGTGCTAGTGGTTTGCCGAGACTAGCGGGGGCACCCTACAATGAGCAGTTCTTC. This encodes CASGLPRLAGAPYNEQFF.

As regards this clone: At one of its ends the junction is not consistent with the germline gene, which may arise from a read error. The rearrangement uses TRBV7-6 and TRBJ1-3; possibly TRBD1 for D (6 bases). The CDR3 consists of 14 residues. Germline V gene sequence: CDR1 SGHVS, CDR2 FNYEAQ. The CDR3 is CASRTNRAGDTIYF. In nucleotides, the CDR3 is TGTGCCAGCAGGACAAACAGGGCTGGAGACACCATATATTTT.

The V call is TRBV6-6, the J call TRBJ2-7; D might be TRBD2 (6 bases). The CDR3 has 14 residues. Germline CDR1 is MNHNY and CDR2 is SVGAGI (reference sequence). Trimming removed 8 bases at V and 5 bases at J, with 19 bases between. CDR3 sequence: CASGEGWRGHEQYF. In DNA form, the CDR3 reads TGTGCCAGCGGCGAGGGGTGGAGGGGCCACGAGCAGTACTTC.

The rearrangement uses TRBV29-1 and TRBJ1-2; TRBD1 aligns across 7 bases. Germline CDR1 reads SQVTM; CDR2 reads ANQGSEA. J was trimmed by 6 bases and V by 4 bases; bases with no gene match: 8. CDR3 length: 13 residues. CDR3 amino acids: CSVGPRGWDGYTF. The CDR3 bases are TGCAGCGTTGGCCCCAGGGGGTGGGATGGCTACACCTTC.

The chain employs TRBV2 and TRBJ1-4; 8 nucleotides agree with TRBD1. This CDR3 spans 15 amino acids. The germline V gene has CDR1 SNHLY and CDR2 FYNNEI. Trimming at V came to 7 bases and at J to 8 bases, leaving 12 bases not matched to a gene. DNA for the CDR3: TGTGCCAGCACCCCATTGACAGGGGTTTTGGAAAAACTGTTTTTT. The encoded protein is CASTPLTGVLEKLFF.

The CDR3 here is CASSPTSGALRSTQYF. CDR3 coding DNA: TGTGCCAGCAGCCCGACTAGCGGGGCCCTGCGCTCCACGCAGTATTTT. This chain connects TRBV7-2 to TRBJ2-3; 11 positions match TRBD2. CDR1 and CDR2 (germline): SGHTA, FQGNSA. The CDR3 has 16 residues. V lost 5 bases to trimming and J lost 9 bases; unmatched junction nucleotides: 13.

In the case of this clone: Other DNA variants within this sample encode the same CDR3. This sequence joins TRBV5-6 and TRBJ1-2, with D maybe TRBD1 (6 bases). Germline V gives CDR1 SGHDT, CDR2 YYEEEE. The length of the CDR3 is 13 residues. Trimming pared 2 bases from V and 4 bases from J, leaving 9 bases between. CDR3: CASSFTGSYGYTF. CDR3 DNA sequence: TGTGCCAGCAGCTTCACAGGGTCCTATGGCTACACCTTC.

The chain has TRBV4-1 and TRBJ1-3; tentatively, D is TRBD1 (6 bases). The germline V and J ends were trimmed by 0 bases and 0 bases, with 15 bases remaining between them. The CDR3 totals 18 residues. The germline gives CDR1 MGHRA, CDR2 YSYEKL. The CDR3 coding sequence is TGCGCCAGCAGCCAAGATCTTAGGACAGCCTACTCTGGAAACACCATATATTTT. It encodes CASSQDLRTAYSGNTIYF.

This chain connects TRBV7-6 to TRBJ2-7; a possible D gene is TRBD2 (5 bases). There are 14 residues in the CDR3. CDR1 is SGHVS and CDR2 is FNYEAQ in the germline V gene. Between the trimmed V and J ends, which lost 4 bases and 8 bases, there was a span of 18 bases. The CDR3 protein is CASSSPLPGSKQYF. CDR3 DNA sequence: TGTGCCAGCAGCTCTCCCCTGCCGGGGTCGAAGCAGTACTTC.

The chain combines TRBV7-2 with TRBJ1-2; 8 bases agree with TRBD1. The CDR3 totals 16 residues. J was trimmed by 7 bases and V by 4 bases; bases with no gene match: 14. CDR1 is SGHTA, CDR2 FQGNSA, per germline. CDR3 sequence reads: CASSSLGQAMVGGYTF. In DNA form, the CDR3 reads TGTGCCAGCAGCTCCCTGGGACAGGCCATGGTCGGTGGCTACACCTTC. Drawing the rest from reference TRBV7-2 and TRBJ1-2, the complete variable domain is GAGVSQSPSNKVTEKGKDVELRCDPISGHTALYWYRQSLGQGLEFLIYFQGNSAPDKSGLPSDRFSAERTGGSVSTLTIQRTQQEDSAVYLCASSSLGQAMVGGYTFGSGTRLTVV.

This clone appeared a single time. The chain links TRBV6-6 to TRBJ1-2; D is unresolved. CDR1 and CDR2 from the germline V gene are MNHNY and SVGAGI (reference sequence). The CDR3 length is 13 residues. V lost 10 bases to trimming and J lost 8 bases, with 20 bases between them. CDR3 bases: TGTGCCACCGGTGTCGGACCGGAGGACGGCTACACCTTC. This encodes CATGVGPEDGYTF.

The genes are TRBV15 and TRBJ2-7; 9 bases match TRBD1. Trimming took 3 bases from V and 5 from J; bases not matched to a gene: 5. CDR1 is LNHNV, CDR2 YYDKDF, per germline (reference sequence). This CDR3 region has 14 residues. CDR3 bases: TGTGCCACCAGCAGCCGGGACAGGGTGCACGAGCAGTACTTC. It translates to CATSSRDRVHEQYF.

About this clone itself: Other DNA sequences in the sample encode the same CDR3. This rearrangement joins TRBV2 to TRBJ2-3; perhaps TRBD1 as D (5 bases). Germline V CDR1 and CDR2: SNHLY, FYNNEI. The CDR3 runs to 12 residues. Trimming removed 6 bases from V and 2 bases from J, with 6 bases in between. The DNA for the CDR3 is TGTGCCAGCAGGGACAACACAGATACGCAGTATTTT. Amino acids: CASRDNTDTQYF.

This clone was recorded once. The chain carries TRBV9 and TRBJ1-4, with a tentative D call TRBD1 (6 bases). CDR3 length: 13 residues. With 5 bases removed from V and 2 bases from J, the gap between germline ends came to 7 bases. The V gene's germline CDR1 is SGDLS and CDR2 YYNGEE. CDR3 sequence: CASSTGTNEKLFF. For the CDR3, the DNA is TGTGCCAGCAGTACAGGGACTAATGAAAAACTGTTTTTT.

In its sample, this clone was seen many times. The J gene is TRBJ1-1, the V gene TRBV2; D is possibly TRBD1 (5 bases). The germline V gene has CDR1 SNHLY and CDR2 FYNNEI. The CDR3 extends over 12 amino acids. V was pared by 6 bases and J by 3 bases, with 8 bases between. DNA for the CDR3: TGTGCCAGCAGCGGAGGGGACACTGAAGCTTTCTTT. It specifies CASSGGDTEAFF.

This clone was picked up one time. The V and J genes are TRBV4-2 and TRBJ1-6; TRBD1 matches at 9 bases. The CDR3 has 15 residues. The V gene's germline CDR1 is LGHNA and CDR2 YNFKEQ. J gave up 7 bases and V 3 bases, and 4 bases lay outside the gene matches. The CDR3 DNA is TGTGCCAGCAGCCAGATTGGGACAGGGAATTCACCCCTCCACTTT. Its translation: CASSQIGTGNSPLHF.

J is TRBJ1-4 and V is TRBV18; D may be TRBD1 (5 bases). This CDR3 has 14 residues. Trimming pared 5 bases from V and 10 bases from J, leaving 17 bases between. CDR1 is KGHSH and CDR2 is LQKENI in the germline V gene. The CDR3 sequence is CASSSEWGEAKLFF. The CDR3 nucleotides are TGTGCCAGCTCATCCGAGTGGGGGGAAGCAAAACTGTTTTTT.

The CDR3 sequence: CASSSQRGGGETQYF. CDR3 bases: TGTGCCAGCAGCTCACAGCGGGGGGGCGGAGAGACCCAGTACTTC. The rearrangement links TRBV11-3 to TRBJ2-5; 10 bases fit TRBD2. The ends lost 4 bases at V and 4 bases at J; junction bases unmatched: 6. This CDR3 comprises 15 residues. Germline V CDR1 and CDR2: SGHNT, YENEEA.

The chain combines TRBV6-2 or TRBV6-3 with TRBJ2-7; 9 nucleotides match TRBD1. The CDR3 extends over 13 amino acids. J lost 6 bases, V lost 4 bases, and 4 bases had no gene match. The germline gives CDR1 MNHEY, CDR2 SVGEGT. The CDR3 sequence is CASSWGQGGEQYF. DNA for the CDR3: TGTGCCAGCAGTTGGGGACAGGGAGGCGAGCAGTACTTC.

A few counts support this clone. The sample contains more than one DNA sequence encoding this CDR3. The chain has TRBV5-1 and TRBJ2-5, with D unresolved. Trimming stripped 4 bases from V and 1 base from J, with 11 bases between. Germline CDR1 is SGHRS and CDR2 is YFSETQ. The CDR3 spans 14 residues. CDR3 loop: CASSTTGVQETQYF. CDR3 in DNA: TGCGCCAGCAGCACCACTGGTGTCCAAGAGACCCAGTACTTC. Full variable domain (rest looked up from reference TRBV5-1 and TRBJ2-5): KAGVTQTPRYLIKTRGQQVTLSCSPISGHRSVSWYQQTPGQGLQFLFEYFSETQRNKGNFPGRFSGRQFSNSRSEMNVSTLELGDSALYLCASSTTGVQETQYFGPGTRLLVL.

V and J are TRBV18 and TRBJ2-1; 12 bases match TRBD2. Germline CDR1 KGHSH, CDR2 LQKENI. Trimming at V came to 3 bases and at J to 6 bases, leaving 6 bases not matched to a gene. The CDR3 covers 16 residues. CDR3 sequence: CASSPIRLAGANEQFF. In DNA, the CDR3 is TGTGCCAGCTCACCGATCCGACTAGCGGGGGCCAATGAGCAGTTCTTC.